The 6 T cell receptor beta chains listed next were all sequenced from one sample in a study of T-cell reconstitution after alpha-beta-depleted transplantation in children. Unique molecular identifiers tagged the TCRbeta library. A single record per CDR3 protein comes from TCRdb applying MiXCR to the PCR reads. The sample lists some 260,000 distinct CDR3 sequences; about 24% were seen once. The sample consisted of PBMCs, mostly from graft donor cells, taken 360 days after TCRalphabeta/CD19-depleted stem cell transplant. The receptors here all came from a female patient aged 2-9 years who had a stem cell transplant for congenital amegakaryocytic thrombocytopenia, so the T cells may come from the graft donor.

This clonotype was seen more than once but under ten times. The chain has TRBV11-1 and TRBJ2-1; D possibly corresponds to TRBD1 (6 bases). V lost 3 bases and J lost 3, with 21 bases in between. Germline V CDR1 and CDR2: SGHAT, FQDESV (reference sequence). CDR3 length equals 18 residues. CDR3 sequence: CASSFFISFPQGYNEQFF. CDR3 nucleotides: TGTGCCAGCAGCTTTTTCATTAGTTTCCCACAGGGCTACAATGAGCAGTTCTTC. The full variable domain, in which reference TRBV11-1 and TRBJ2-1 provide the parts outside the CDR3, is EAEVAQSPRYKITEKSQAVAFWCDPISGHATLYWYRQILGQGPELLVQFQDESVVDDSQLPKDRFSAERLKGVDSTLKIQPAELGDSAMYLCASSFFISFPQGYNEQFFGPGTRLTVL.

This clonotype was recorded a few times. The genes are TRBV12-3 or TRBV12-4 and TRBJ2-5; D uncertain. This CDR3 is built from 14 residues. Trimming took 2 bases from V and 5 from J, leaving 12 bases between them. The CDR3 is CASSLSAGRETQYF. The CDR3 DNA reads as TGTGCCAGCAGTTTAAGCGCTGGGCGCGAGACCCAGTACTTC.

The table lists this clonotype with a few counts. This sequence joins TRBV12-3 or TRBV12-4 and TRBJ1-1; D perhaps matches TRBD1 (6 bases). The CDR3 runs to 14 residues. Between the trimmed V and J ends, which lost 1 base and 4 bases, there was a span of 10 bases. CDR3 sequence: CASSLDRAPTEAFF. Here the CDR3 DNA reads TGTGCCAGCAGTTTAGACAGGGCCCCCACTGAAGCTTTCTTT.

This clonotype appeared a few times. The chain recombines TRBV20-1 with TRBJ2-2; the D is unclear. Per germline, CDR1 DFQATT and CDR2 SNEGSKA (reference sequence). Trimming shortened V by 1 base and J by 6 bases, and 9 bases separated the two germline ends. This CDR3 region has 13 residues. The CDR3 nucleotides are TGCAGTGCTAGAGCTTCGGAAGCCGGGGAGCTGTTTTTT. Translated, it gives CSARASEAGELFF.

This clonotype has at least ten counts. This chain's CDR3 is CASSLRRSSYNEQFF. The CDR3 DNA sequence: TGTGCCAGCAGTTTGCGCAGAAGCTCCTACAATGAGCAGTTCTTC. The rearrangement uses TRBV12-3 or TRBV12-4 and TRBJ2-1; D gene unclear. With 3 bases removed from V and 0 bases from J, the gap between germline ends came to 9 bases. This CDR3 contains 15 residues.

The rearrangement links TRBV11-2 to TRBJ2-1, with D tentatively TRBD2 (6 bases). Germline V CDR1 and CDR2: SGHAT, FQNNGV. Between the trimmed V and J ends, which lost 0 bases and 1 base, there was a span of 7 bases. This CDR3 contains 15 residues. The chain's CDR3 is CASSLETRSYNEQFF. CDR3 coding DNA: TGTGCCAGCAGCTTAGAGACTAGGTCCTACAATGAGCAGTTCTTC.